Included here is one T cell receptor beta chain sequence, with context. Its matching antigen is unknown. One junction end does not reproduce the germline sequence, and a read error may be involved. This CDR3 is built from 16 residues. Germline V gene sequence: CDR1 MNHEY, CDR2 SVGEGT. With the Oncomine TCR Beta short-read assay, DNA from cultured CD4+ T cells was sequenced. TCRdb passed the PCR reads through MiXCR, listing each CDR3 protein once. The table lists fewer than 15,000 distinct CDR3 sequences, approximately 60% of them singletons, with approximately 12% in the top ten. Treatment meaning: roughly 10-day PBMC culture with coronavirus spike peptide pools or control peptides (ViraFEST assay). In the ViraFEST assay, peptide-pool expansion preceded TCR sequencing of expanded clonotypes. Dates of positive PCR ran from March to December 2020, before US Alpha, Beta and Delta variants. The entry originates in a study of vaccination and CD4 T cells after COVID-19. Across the whole study: Overlapping spike peptides served as the stimulus for the cells. These peptides came from SARS-CoV-2 and from the common cold coronaviruses HCoV-NL63, HCoV-OC43 and HCoV-229E. General study findings and limits: The median proportion of reactive clones detected only post-vaccination in convalescent patients was approximately 87%.

The gene calls are TRBV6-2 or TRBV6-3 and TRBJ2-2; 9 nucleotides agree with TRBD2. Sequenced input: CD4+ T cells from blood, cultured in vitro. The receptor was isolated from a human donor who had recovered from COVID-19. CDR3: CASGYPAGGLTGELFF. The DNA for the CDR3 is TGTGCCAGCGGTTACCCAGCGGGAGGTCTCACCGGGGAGCTGTTTTTT.